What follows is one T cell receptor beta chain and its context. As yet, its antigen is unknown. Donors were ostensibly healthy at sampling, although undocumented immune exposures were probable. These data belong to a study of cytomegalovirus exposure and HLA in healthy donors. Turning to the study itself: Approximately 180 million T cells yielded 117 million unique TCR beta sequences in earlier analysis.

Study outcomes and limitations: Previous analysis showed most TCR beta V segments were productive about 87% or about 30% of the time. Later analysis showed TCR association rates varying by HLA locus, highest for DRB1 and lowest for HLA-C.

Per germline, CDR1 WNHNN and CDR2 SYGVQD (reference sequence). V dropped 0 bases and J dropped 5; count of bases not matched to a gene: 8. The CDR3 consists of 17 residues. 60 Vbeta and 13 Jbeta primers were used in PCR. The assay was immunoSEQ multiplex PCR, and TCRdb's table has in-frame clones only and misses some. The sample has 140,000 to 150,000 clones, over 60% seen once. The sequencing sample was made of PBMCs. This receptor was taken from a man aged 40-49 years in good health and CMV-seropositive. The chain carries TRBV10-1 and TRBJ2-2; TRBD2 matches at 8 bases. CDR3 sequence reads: CASSESGGRFGTGELFF. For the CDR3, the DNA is TGCGCCAGCAGTGAGTCAGGCGGGAGGTTTGGGACCGGGGAGCTGTTTTTT.